The next 30 T cell receptor beta chains were all read from a single sample in a study of blood T cell repertoires in COVID-19. Some clones are missing from TCRdb's copy, which holds only in-frame ones; the method was immunoSEQ multiplex PCR. The sample has around 100,000 clones; around 85% are singletons. The sample taken for sequencing was PBMCs or T cells enriched from blood (not recorded which). The receptors were sampled from a woman in her 50s who had recovered from COVID-19.

V usage is TRBV5-4 and J usage is TRBJ2-7; D is perhaps TRBD1 (6 bases). V was pared by 4 bases and J by 1 base, with 15 bases between. CDR1 and CDR2 from the germline V gene are SGHNT and YYREEE (reference sequence). The CDR3 length is 15 residues. The CDR3 loop reads CASSPNRALSYEQYF. The CDR3 nucleotides are TGTGCCAGCAGCCCCAACAGGGCCCTTTCCTACGAGCAGTACTTC.

This rearrangement joins TRBV5-3 to TRBJ2-1; 15 bases match TRBD2. TRBV5-3 is known as an ORF, though its function is uncertain. The CDR3 totals 16 residues. After removal of 4 bases from V and 8 bases from J, the junction contained 7 bases not matched to a gene. The CDR3 loop is CARSPGLAGGPDEQFF. In DNA, the CDR3 is TGTGCCAGAAGCCCAGGACTAGCGGGGGGGCCTGATGAGCAGTTCTTC.

V gene TRBV18 combines with J gene TRBJ2-1; TRBD2 agrees at 9 bases. V shed 5 bases and J 4 bases; nucleotides not matched to a gene: 6. The CDR3 spans 15 residues. Germline-derived CDR1 and CDR2 are KGHSH and LQKENI. The CDR3 coding sequence is TGTGCCAGCTCAGTCTCTAGCGGGGCTTACAATGAGCAGTTCTTC. Amino acid sequence: CASSVSSGAYNEQFF.

The V gene is TRBV10-2, the J gene TRBJ2-5; D is possibly TRBD1 (6 bases). Germline V gene lookup returns CDR1 WSHSY and CDR2 SAAADI. The CDR3 is made up of 13 amino acids. Trimming cost V 4 bases and J 7 bases, with 13 bases left between them. The CDR3 DNA follows: TGCGCCAGCAGTGTTGGGGGCGCGGGGACCCAGTACTTC. It specifies CASSVGGAGTQYF.

V gene TRBV6-5 combines with J gene TRBJ2-7, with D tentatively TRBD2 (6 bases). Germline lookup yields CDR1 MNHEY and CDR2 SVGAGI. The CDR3 totals 15 residues. Trimming removed 2 bases at V and 4 bases at J, with 15 bases between. The CDR3 reads CASSYGGVGMYEQYF. The CDR3 nucleotides are TGTGCCAGCAGTTACGGCGGGGTAGGGATGTACGAGCAGTACTTC.

The rearrangement links TRBV20-1 to TRBJ2-1; D perhaps matches TRBD2 (6 bases). Trimming removed 3 bases at V and 9 bases at J, with 15 bases between. This CDR3 is 13 amino acids long. Germline assignment: CDR1 DFQATT and CDR2 SNEGSKA (reference sequence). The CDR3 DNA reads TGCAGTGCTAGTTCCGGGGGAAGGAGTGAGCAGTTCTTC. Translation gives CSASSGGRSEQFF.

The V gene is TRBV7-3, the J gene TRBJ1-2; 7 bases align to TRBD1. From germline, CDR1 is SGHTA and CDR2 FQGTGA. After removal of 5 bases from V and 4 bases from J, the junction contained 4 bases not matched to a gene. The CDR3 totals 13 residues. The CDR3 region has the DNA TGTGCCAGCAGCCGGGACAGTACCTATGGCTACACCTTC. This translates into CASSRDSTYGYTF.

The V gene is TRBV19, the J gene TRBJ1-2; weak D call: TRBD1 (6 bases). This CDR3 has 13 amino acids. With 7 bases removed from V and 5 bases from J, the gap between germline ends came to 14 bases. Germline V gene data show CDR1 as LNHDA and CDR2 as SQIVND (reference sequence). The DNA for the CDR3 is TGTGCCAGTAACCACAGGGAAAGATATGGCTACACCTTC. This sequence encodes CASNHRERYGYTF.

V is TRBV7-2 and J is TRBJ2-2; tentatively, D is TRBD2 (6 bases). V lost 4 bases, J lost 1 base, and 13 bases lay in between. The CDR3 is made up of 16 amino acids. Germline V lookup: CDR1 SGHTA, CDR2 FQGNSA. CDR3 sequence: CASSYVAGLNTGELFF. The CDR3 DNA sequence: TGTGCCAGCAGCTACGTTGCGGGACTGAACACCGGGGAGCTGTTTTTT.

This chain connects TRBV5-3 to TRBJ2-5; 15 bases fit TRBD2. TRBV5-3 is classed as an ORF, of uncertain function. Trimming at V came to 3 bases and at J to 2 bases, leaving 11 bases not matched to a gene. There are 19 residues in the CDR3. The CDR3 DNA is TGTGCCAGAAGCTCAAGGACTAGCGGGGGGGCGAAGGTTCAAGAGACCCAGTACTTC. Translation gives CARSSRTSGGAKVQETQYF.

V and J are TRBV9 and TRBJ2-3, with 9 bases matching TRBD2. CDR3 size: 18 residues. The V gene end was trimmed by 0 bases and the J gene end by 4 bases; junction bases not matched to a gene: 12. CDR1 is SGDLS, CDR2 YYNGEE, per germline. The CDR3 region has the DNA TGTGCCAGCAGCGTAGGATCGTTCGTAGCGGGAGACTCAGATACGCAGTATTTT. This sequence encodes CASSVGSFVAGDSDTQYF. Based on the CDR3 plus reference TRBV9 and TRBJ2-3, the full variable domain is DSGVTQTPKHLITATGQRVTLRCSPRSGDLSVYWYQQSLDQGLQFLIQYYNGEERAKGNILERFSAQQFPDLHSELNLSSLELGDSALYFCASSVGSFVAGDSDTQYFGPGTRLTVL.

This clone was found a few times. The chain joins TRBV19 to TRBJ2-2; D gene ambiguous. With 1 base removed from V and 6 bases from J, the gap between germline ends came to 9 bases. CDR1 and CDR2 (germline): LNHDA, SQIVND (reference sequence). The CDR3 is 14 amino acids. The CDR3 DNA reads as TGTGCCAGTAGTATAGCTAGTTTCGCCGGGGAGCTGTTTTTT. This gives the protein CASSIASFAGELFF.

The sample holds one count of this clone. The chain couples TRBV19 to TRBJ1-5, with D possibly TRBD1 on 5 matching bases. Germline lookup yields CDR1 LNHDA and CDR2 SQIVND (reference sequence). The CDR3 is made up of 14 amino acids. Trimming stripped 5 bases from V and 4 bases from J, with 12 bases between. Written as DNA, the CDR3 is TGTGCCAGTAGTCACCGCGGGGGAAATCAGCCCCAGCATTTT. This encodes CASSHRGGNQPQHF.

The CDR3 DNA sequence: TGTGCCAGCAGCTTAGAGTTTCGGGGGGCGTCCACCGGGGAGCTGTTTTTT. This codes for CASSLEFRGASTGELFF. The chain is built from TRBV11-2 and TRBJ2-2, with D possibly TRBD2 on 7 matching bases. This CDR3 spans 17 amino acids. The V gene lost 0 bases and the J gene lost 4 bases, with 15 bases spanning the gap. Looked up from germline, CDR1 is SGHAT and CDR2 is FQNNGV.

The chain carries TRBV9 and TRBJ2-1; D not resolved. The CDR3 loop spans 15 amino acids. V lost 3 bases and J lost 0, with 10 bases in between. In germline, CDR1 is SGDLS, CDR2 YYNGEE. The CDR3 sequence: CASSDTWSSYNEQFF. The CDR3 DNA sequence: TGTGCCAGCAGCGACACGTGGAGCTCCTACAATGAGCAGTTCTTC.

V and J are TRBV19 and TRBJ1-5, with D possibly TRBD1 on 6 matching bases. CDR1 is LNHDA and CDR2 is SQIVND in the germline V gene (reference sequence). This CDR3 spans 14 amino acids. V shed 6 bases and J shed 2 bases, with 11 bases lying between them. This CDR3 reads CASSKDRGNQPQHF. Here the CDR3 DNA reads TGTGCCAGTAGCAAGGACAGAGGCAATCAGCCCCAGCATTTT.

CDR3 DNA: TGTGCCAGCACCTTGACTCCCACTTACTCCTACGAGCAGTACTTC. This translates into CASTLTPTYSYEQYF. The V gene is TRBV6-5, the J gene TRBJ2-7; D is ambiguous. The ends were cut back, 7 bases at V and 0 bases at J, with 16 bases in the middle. The CDR3 has 15 amino acids. The germline CDR1 and CDR2 sequences are MNHEY and SVGAGI.

The rearrangement uses TRBV11-2 and TRBJ1-2; D is ambiguous. In germline, CDR1 is SGHAT, CDR2 FQNNGV. The V and J ends lost 5 bases and 4 bases respectively, with 14 bases between them. The CDR3 totals 14 residues. The CDR3 bases are TGTGCCAGCAGCCCCGGGCTACTAGGCTATGGCTACACCTTC. Translated, it gives CASSPGLLGYGYTF. Combining the CDR3 with reference TRBV11-2 and TRBJ1-2 gives the whole variable domain EAGVAQSPRYKIIEKRQSVAFWCNPISGHATLYWYQQILGQGPKLLIQFQNNGVVDDSQLPKDRFSAERLKGVDSTLKIQPAKLEDSAVYLCASSPGLLGYGYTFGSGTRLTVV.

This clone showed up just a few times. This chain connects TRBV5-1 to TRBJ1-3; maybe TRBD1 (6 bases). Trimming cost V 4 bases and J 6 bases, with 14 bases left between them. CDR3 length: 14 amino acids. The germline V gene encodes CDR1 SGHRS and CDR2 YFSETQ. CDR3 region: CASSADRQINTIYF. CDR3 nucleotides: TGCGCCAGCAGCGCCGACAGGCAGATAAACACCATATATTTT.

The chain carries TRBV28 and TRBJ2-7; 7 nucleotides align to TRBD2. The V segment lost 7 bases and the J segment 4 bases; nucleotides outside the gene matches: 10. CDR1 and CDR2 (germline): MDHEN, SYDVKM. This CDR3 spans 14 amino acids. CDR3 loop: CASTTWGGSYEQYF. The CDR3 bases are TGTGCCAGCACAACCTGGGGGGGGTCGTACGAGCAGTACTTC.

The genes are TRBV10-3 and TRBJ1-1, with no clear D. The CDR3 loop spans 13 amino acids. With 9 bases removed from V and 5 bases from J, the gap between germline ends came to 16 bases. Germline CDR1 ENHRY, CDR2 SYGVKD. The CDR3 loop is CAIREVVGTEAFF. The CDR3 DNA reads TGTGCCATTCGGGAGGTCGTGGGGACTGAAGCTTTCTTT.

The rearrangement joins TRBV29-1 to TRBJ1-2; D gene unclear. Germline V gene lookup returns CDR1 SQVTM and CDR2 ANQGSEA. Trimming cost V 5 bases and J 4 bases, with 8 bases left between them. This CDR3 is built from 11 residues. The CDR3 is CSVQLSYGYTF. In nucleotides, the CDR3 is TGCAGCGTTCAACTGAGCTATGGCTACACCTTC.

This chain links TRBV28 with TRBJ1-1, with TRBD1 matching 9 bases. The CDR3 contains 15 residues. Per the germline V gene, CDR1 is MDHEN and CDR2 is SYDVKM. Trimming removed 7 bases from V and 5 bases from J; junction bases left unmatched: 11. The CDR3 region has the DNA TGTGCCAGCAATTCACAGGGGGCTATAAGTACTGAAGCTTTCTTT. Translated: CASNSQGAISTEAFF.

This clone was detected once. The V call is TRBV3-1 (or the pseudogene TRBV3-2), the J call TRBJ2-5, with 11 positions matching TRBD2. Germline V gives CDR1 LGHDT, CDR2 YNNKEL (reference sequence). The CDR3 runs 14 residues. The trim removed 6 bases at V and 5 bases at J, leaving 5 bases unmatched. The CDR3 region is CASRLSGGAETQYF. The DNA of the CDR3 is TGTGCCAGCAGACTTAGCGGGGGGGCTGAGACCCAGTACTTC.

V is TRBV7-6 and J is TRBJ2-1, with a tentative D call TRBD2 (6 bases). V lost 5 bases to trimming and J lost 6 bases, with 29 bases between them. In germline, CDR1 is SGHVS, CDR2 FNYEAQ. The CDR3 length is 19 residues. In DNA form, the CDR3 reads TGTGCCAGCAGCGACTCATCTACGGAGGGCCGAGTGGTTAGCAATGAGCAGTTCTTC. As protein: CASSDSSTEGRVVSNEQFF.

The chain is built from TRBV18 and TRBJ1-3; 7 bases map to TRBD1. The CDR3 spans 16 residues. Trimming took 2 bases from V and 0 from J; bases not matched to a gene: 4. Germline-derived CDR1 and CDR2 are KGHSH and LQKENI. The CDR3 DNA is TGTGCCAGCTCACCAAGGACAGGATTCTCTGGAAACACCATATATTTT. It yields the protein CASSPRTGFSGNTIYF.

V gene TRBV14 combines with J gene TRBJ2-1; D is unresolved. CDR1 SGHDN and CDR2 FVKESK come from the germline V gene. Trimming cost V 0 bases and J 6 bases, with 9 bases left between them. The CDR3 loop spans 14 amino acids. CDR3 loop: CASSQDLRSNEQFF. In DNA form, the CDR3 reads TGTGCCAGCAGCCAAGATCTCAGGTCCAATGAGCAGTTCTTC.

The V and J genes are TRBV5-6 and TRBJ2-3, with 8 bases aligning to TRBD1. The V and J ends lost 0 bases and 4 bases, in that order; junction bases with no gene match: 7. The CDR3 totals 16 residues. CDR1 is SGHDT, CDR2 YYEEEE, per germline. The CDR3 reads CASSLATRGRADTQYF. The CDR3 DNA reads as TGTGCCAGCAGCTTGGCGACCAGGGGGCGAGCAGATACGCAGTATTTT. Full variable domain (rest looked up from reference TRBV5-6 and TRBJ2-3): DAGVTQSPTHLIKTRGQQVTLRCSPKSGHDTVSWYQQALGQGPQFIFQYYEEEERQRGNFPDRFSGHQFPNYSSELNVNALLLGDSALYLCASSLATRGRADTQYFGPGTRLTVL.

This chain connects TRBV5-4 to TRBJ2-7, with 8 bases fitting TRBD2. This CDR3 is built from 13 residues. The ends lost 4 bases at V and 6 bases at J; junction bases unmatched: 6. Germline V lookup: CDR1 SGHNT, CDR2 YYREEE (reference sequence). The CDR3 loop is CASSKGLVLEQYF. CDR3 in DNA: TGTGCCAGCAGCAAGGGACTAGTTCTCGAGCAGTACTTC.

The CDR3 bases are TGTGCCAGCAGCCCCCGACAACCGCAAGAGACCCAGTACTTC. Encoded protein: CASSPRQPQETQYF. This sequence joins TRBV9 and TRBJ2-5; D is ambiguous. Per germline, CDR1 SGDLS and CDR2 YYNGEE. The V end was cut by 4 bases, the J end by 2 bases, with 12 bases between. The CDR3 runs 14 residues. Variable domain in full (rest from reference TRBV9 and TRBJ2-5): DSGVTQTPKHLITATGQRVTLRCSPRSGDLSVYWYQQSLDQGLQFLIQYYNGEERAKGNILERFSAQQFPDLHSELNLSSLELGDSALYFCASSPRQPQETQYFGPGTRLLVL.